The source of this T cell receptor beta chain is a study of cytotoxic CD8 clonotypes in ibrutinib-treated CLL. Study details: Complete response was seen in 2 patients and partial in approximately 25; roughly twelve progressed and 14 stayed remitted after a median around 68 months.

Points on this clone: What it recognizes is unknown.

Study-wide points: Having risen at ibrutinib response, clonality had fallen back toward baseline by progression. Progressing patients had sampling times that differed from those of sustained-remission patients.

Between the trimmed V and J ends, which lost 4 bases and 5 bases, there was a span of 12 bases. The CDR3 contains 13 residues. Germline V lookup: CDR1 SGHDT, CDR2 YYEEEE. A 1 in 200,000 to 1 in 1 million T cell depth was the sequencing target. Clones were read by immunoSEQ multiplex PCR, and TCRdb kept only the in-frame ones, dropping some. The table includes about 300,000 clones, about 72% detected once. The V and J genes are TRBV5-6 and TRBJ1-2, with unresolved D. The receptor comes from a human donor with chronic lymphocytic leukemia. The input for sequencing was PBMCs, taken at disease progression, from a patient treated with ibrutinib. The DNA for the CDR3 is TGTGCCAGCAGCGGAGAAGGTCGGTATGGCTACACCTTC. It translates to CASSGEGRYGYTF. Variable domain in full (rest from reference TRBV5-6 and TRBJ1-2): DAGVTQSPTHLIKTRGQQVTLRCSPKSGHDTVSWYQQALGQGPQFIFQYYEEEERQRGNFPDRFSGHQFPNYSSELNVNALLLGDSALYLCASSGEGRYGYTFGSGTRLTVV.